The 20 T cell receptor beta chains below were found in one sample sequenced in a study of cytomegalovirus exposure and HLA in healthy donors. PCR primers comprised 60 Vbeta and 13 Jbeta primers. Sequenced by immunoSEQ multiplex PCR; TCRdb stores in-frame clones only, minus some. This table holds 100,000 to 140,000 clones, around 76% found once. The sequenced material came from PBMCs. These receptors were obtained from a man between 25 and 39 years old in good health and CMV-seropositive.

The rearrangement uses TRBV5-1 and TRBJ2-1; the match to TRBD2 covers 9 bases. This CDR3 region has 15 residues. Germline lookup yields CDR1 SGHRS and CDR2 YFSETQ. Germline trimming cut 4 bases from V and 5 bases from J; bases unmatched to any gene: 7. The CDR3 here is CASSELSGGHNEQFF. CDR3 DNA: TGCGCCAGCAGCGAACTTAGCGGGGGCCACAATGAGCAGTTCTTC.

The CDR3 nucleotides are TGTGCCAGCAGCGTCGGTACTCGGGGGGGCATAGATACGCAGTATTTT. Translation: CASSVGTRGGIDTQYF. V gene TRBV9 combines with J gene TRBJ2-3, with 8 bases fitting TRBD2. The V gene's germline CDR1 is SGDLS and CDR2 YYNGEE. This CDR3 region has 16 residues. V dropped 2 bases and J dropped 5; count of bases not matched to a gene: 10.

This chain connects TRBV6-5 to TRBJ1-4; maybe TRBD1 (6 bases). Germline V gene data show CDR1 as MNHEY and CDR2 as SVGAGI. The CDR3 is made up of 15 amino acids. V was trimmed by 2 bases and J by 8 bases, leaving 15 bases between them. The CDR3 region has the DNA TGTGCCAGCAGTTACGGGCGGGGGCGAGGAGAAAAACTGTTTTTT. Protein product: CASSYGRGRGEKLFF.

This chain uses TRBV10-3 with TRBJ2-7, with 10 nucleotides matching TRBD1. V gave up 6 bases and J gave up 6 bases; unmatched junction bases: 8. Germline CDR1 and CDR2: ENHRY and SYGVKD. The CDR3 loop spans 14 amino acids. This chain's CDR3 is CAIRPGTGAGEQYF. In DNA, the CDR3 is TGTGCCATCAGGCCCGGGACAGGGGCTGGCGAGCAGTACTTC.

Regarding this clone: Other DNA variants within this sample encode the same CDR3. The CDR3 sequence is CASSVAPAGGHPDTQYF. The CDR3 bases are TGTGCCAGCAGCGTAGCCCCAGCGGGAGGCCACCCAGATACGCAGTATTTT. The chain joins TRBV9 to TRBJ2-3, with 9 bases that match TRBD2. CDR3 length: 17 residues. The J segment lost 4 bases and the V segment lost 0 bases, leaving 9 bases of the junction unmatched. CDR1 and CDR2 (germline): SGDLS, YYNGEE.

V and J are TRBV6-6 and TRBJ2-5; the match to TRBD1 covers 10 bases. In germline, CDR1 is MNHNY, CDR2 SVGAGI (reference sequence). The CDR3 is 15 amino acids. The ends lost 5 bases at V and 4 bases at J; junction bases unmatched: 7. The DNA of the CDR3 is TGTGCCAGCAGTGACAGGGGGCCAAGGGGAGAGACCCAGTACTTC. Translating it yields CASSDRGPRGETQYF.

This clone was seen a few times. V usage is TRBV7-6 and J usage is TRBJ1-1, with D possibly TRBD1 on 5 matching bases. The germline V and J ends were trimmed by 7 bases and 1 base, with 19 bases remaining between them. Germline V gene data show CDR1 as SGHVS and CDR2 as FNYEAQ. The CDR3 covers 16 residues. CDR3 nucleotide sequence: TGTGCCAGCAATCCTCTGAAGGGGCGGGGGAACACTGAAGCTTTCTTT. Protein product: CASNPLKGRGNTEAFF.

The chain has TRBV25-1 and TRBJ1-1, with TRBD1 as a possible D gene (6 bases). The V end lost 4 bases, the J end lost 7 bases, and 19 bases lay between the germline ends. The germline CDR1 and CDR2 sequences are MGHDK and SYGVNS. CDR3 size: 15 residues. CDR3 bases: TGTGCCAGCAGTGCACGGGGGGCAGGGGTTAGTGAAGCTTTCTTT. It is translated as CASSARGAGVSEAFF.

V is TRBV9 and J is TRBJ1-5; D might be TRBD1 (5 bases). Germline V gene lookup returns CDR1 SGDLS and CDR2 YYNGEE. Deletions cut 0 bases from V and 4 bases from J, with 8 bases between. This CDR3 has 14 residues. This CDR3 reads CASSVGQPNQPQHF. CDR3 sequence (DNA): TGTGCCAGCAGCGTAGGACAGCCTAATCAGCCCCAGCATTTT.

The V gene is TRBV6-1, the J gene TRBJ2-7; 10 nucleotides line up with TRBD2. J lost 4 bases, V lost 7 bases, and 10 bases had no gene match. Germline V lookup: CDR1 MNHNS, CDR2 SASEGT. The CDR3 loop spans 15 amino acids. The DNA of the CDR3 is TGTGCCAGCAATAGTTATAGCGGGGGGTTATACGAGCAGTACTTC. Its translation: CASNSYSGGLYEQYF.

The chain carries TRBV19 and TRBJ2-5, with 8 bases matching TRBD2. Trimming took 1 base from V and 2 from J; bases not matched to a gene: 9. Looked up from germline, CDR1 is LNHDA and CDR2 is SQIVND (reference sequence). This CDR3 is built from 17 residues. The CDR3, as DNA: TGTGCCAGTAGTATAGCACGGGGGGGACAAGGTCAAGAGACCCAGTACTTC. It codes for CASSIARGGQGQETQYF.

The V call is TRBV6-5, the J call TRBJ1-2; 7 bases fit TRBD1. Trimming cost V 8 bases and J 8 bases; bases outside gene matches: 17. The CDR3 loop spans 15 amino acids. Germline V gives CDR1 MNHEY, CDR2 SVGAGI. CDR3 sequence (DNA): TGTGCCAGCTATACAGGGGCGGTCGGATCGGGGGGCTACACCTTC. Its protein product is CASYTGAVGSGGYTF.

For the CDR3, the DNA is TGTGCCAGTAGTACAGGGACAGGGGTCTGGTGGGAAGCTTTCTTT. This gives the protein CASSTGTGVWWEAFF. This chain uses TRBV19 with TRBJ1-1; 10 bases line up with TRBD1. The V segment lost 4 bases and the J segment 8 bases; nucleotides outside the gene matches: 10. Germline values: CDR1 LNHDA, CDR2 SQIVND (reference sequence). The CDR3 is made up of 15 amino acids.

The V call is TRBV2, the J call TRBJ2-4; the D gene is possibly TRBD2 (5 bases). The CDR3 has 12 residues. V lost 7 bases and J lost 7, with 11 bases in between. Looked up from germline, CDR1 is SNHLY and CDR2 is FYNNEI. The CDR3 sequence is CASTSGNNIQYF. CDR3 coding DNA: TGTGCCAGCACGTCCGGGAATAACATTCAGTACTTC.

The chain has TRBV28 and TRBJ1-2, with 10 bases lining up with TRBD1. With V trimmed by 6 bases and J by 4 bases, 11 bases remained unmatched. Germline V lookup: CDR1 MDHEN, CDR2 SYDVKM. The CDR3 is 16 residues long. The CDR3, as DNA: TGTGCCAGCAGAATCCCGGGACAGGGGAGAAGCTATGGCTACACCTTC. Residues: CASRIPGQGRSYGYTF.

The J gene is TRBJ2-5, the V gene TRBV10-1, with no clear D. This CDR3 contains 14 residues. The V gene lost 0 bases and the J gene lost 1 base, with 6 bases spanning the gap. Germline V lookup: CDR1 WNHNN, CDR2 SYGVQD (reference sequence). CDR3 protein: CASSESPSQETQYF. The DNA for the CDR3 is TGCGCCAGCAGTGAGTCGCCCAGCCAAGAGACCCAGTACTTC.

CDR3: CATSRDMGQTEAFF. In DNA form, the CDR3 reads TGTGCCACCAGCAGAGATATGGGGCAAACTGAAGCTTTCTTT. The chain uses TRBV15 and TRBJ1-1; possible D gene TRBD1, 5 bases. V was cut by 0 bases and J by 5 bases, with 10 bases left in between. This CDR3 comprises 14 residues. Germline lookup yields CDR1 LNHNV and CDR2 YYDKDF (reference sequence).

The chain combines TRBV6-4 with TRBJ1-5; D unclear. Germline assignment: CDR1 MRHNA and CDR2 SNTAGT. The CDR3 spans 13 residues. Trimming shortened V by 3 bases and J by 10 bases, and 13 bases separated the two germline ends. This chain's CDR3 is CASSELHSGPQHF. CDR3 nucleotides: TGTGCCAGCAGTGAGCTCCACAGTGGACCCCAGCATTTT.

The gene calls are TRBV5-1 and TRBJ2-4; TRBD1 matches at 7 bases. Germline CDR1 reads SGHRS; CDR2 reads YFSETQ. The CDR3 loop spans 15 amino acids. V lost 4 bases and J lost 4; bases outside the gene matches: 8. CDR3 sequence (DNA): TGCGCCAGCAGCCTTCGGACAGGTGGAAAAAACATTCAGTACTTC. Translated: CASSLRTGGKNIQYF. Looking up the rest from reference TRBV5-1 and TRBJ2-4 gives the full variable domain: KAGVTQTPRYLIKTRGQQVTLSCSPISGHRSVSWYQQTPGQGLQFLFEYFSETQRNKGNFPGRFSGRQFSNSRSEMNVSTLELGDSALYLCASSLRTGGKNIQYFGAGTRLSVL.

The chain employs TRBV19 and TRBJ1-1; weak D call: TRBD1 (5 bases). There are 13 residues in the CDR3. V lost 5 bases to trimming and J lost 4 bases, with 11 bases between them. Germline assignment: CDR1 LNHDA and CDR2 SQIVND (reference sequence). The CDR3 is CASSPQGGTEAFF. The CDR3 region has the DNA TGTGCCAGTAGTCCTCAGGGAGGCACTGAAGCTTTCTTT.